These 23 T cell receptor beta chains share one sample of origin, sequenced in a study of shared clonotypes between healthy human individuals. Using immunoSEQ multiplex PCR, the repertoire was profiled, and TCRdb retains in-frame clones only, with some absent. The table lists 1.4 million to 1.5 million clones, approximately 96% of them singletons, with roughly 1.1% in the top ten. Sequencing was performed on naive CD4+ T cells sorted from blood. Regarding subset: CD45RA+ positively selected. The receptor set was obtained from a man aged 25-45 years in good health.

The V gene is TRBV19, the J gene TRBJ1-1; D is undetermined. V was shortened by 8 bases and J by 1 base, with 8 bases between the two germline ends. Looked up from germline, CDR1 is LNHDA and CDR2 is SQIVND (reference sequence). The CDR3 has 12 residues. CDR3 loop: CASVAANTEAFF. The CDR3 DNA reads TGTGCCAGTGTGGCGGCGAACACTGAAGCTTTCTTT.

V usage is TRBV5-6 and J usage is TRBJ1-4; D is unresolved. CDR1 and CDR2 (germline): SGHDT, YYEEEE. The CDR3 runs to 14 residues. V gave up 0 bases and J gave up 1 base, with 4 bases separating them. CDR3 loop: CASSLDRTNEKLFF. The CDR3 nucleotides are TGTGCCAGCAGCTTGGACAGAACTAATGAAAAACTGTTTTTT.

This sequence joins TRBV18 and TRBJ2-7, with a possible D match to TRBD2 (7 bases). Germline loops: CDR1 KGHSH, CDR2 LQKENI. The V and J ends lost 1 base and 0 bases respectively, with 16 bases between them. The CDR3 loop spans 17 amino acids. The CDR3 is CASSPRGGSGISYEQYF. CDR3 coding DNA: TGTGCCAGCTCACCACGAGGGGGAAGCGGGATCTCCTACGAGCAGTACTTC. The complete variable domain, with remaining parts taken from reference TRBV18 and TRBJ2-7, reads NAGVMQNPRHLVRRRGQEARLRCSPMKGHSHVYWYRQLPEEGLKFMVYLQKENIIDESGMPKERFSAEFPKEGPSILRIQQVVRGDSAAYFCASSPRGGSGISYEQYFGPGTRLTVT.

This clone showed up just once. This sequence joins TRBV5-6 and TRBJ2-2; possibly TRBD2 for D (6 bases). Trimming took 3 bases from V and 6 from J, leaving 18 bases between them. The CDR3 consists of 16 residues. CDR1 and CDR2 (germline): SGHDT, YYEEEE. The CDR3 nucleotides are TGTGCCAGCAGCTCTAATCCGGGACTCATCGCCGGGGAGCTGTTTTTT. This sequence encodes CASSSNPGLIAGELFF. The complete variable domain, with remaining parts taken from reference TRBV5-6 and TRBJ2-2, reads DAGVTQSPTHLIKTRGQQVTLRCSPKSGHDTVSWYQQALGQGPQFIFQYYEEEERQRGNFPDRFSGHQFPNYSSELNVNALLLGDSALYLCASSSNPGLIAGELFFGEGSRLTVL.

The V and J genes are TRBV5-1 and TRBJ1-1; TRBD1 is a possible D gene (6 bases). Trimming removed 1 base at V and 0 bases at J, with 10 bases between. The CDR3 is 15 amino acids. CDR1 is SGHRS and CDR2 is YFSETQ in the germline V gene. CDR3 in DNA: TGCGCCAGCAGCTTGTGGCAGGGGCTGAACACTGAAGCTTTCTTT. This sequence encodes CASSLWQGLNTEAFF.

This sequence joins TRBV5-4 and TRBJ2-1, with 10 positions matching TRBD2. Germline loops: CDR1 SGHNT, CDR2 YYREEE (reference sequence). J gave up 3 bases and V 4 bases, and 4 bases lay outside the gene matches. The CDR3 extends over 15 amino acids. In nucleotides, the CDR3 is TGTGCCAGCAGCCTCGGGACTAGCGTCTACAATGAGCAGTTCTTC. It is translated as CASSLGTSVYNEQFF.

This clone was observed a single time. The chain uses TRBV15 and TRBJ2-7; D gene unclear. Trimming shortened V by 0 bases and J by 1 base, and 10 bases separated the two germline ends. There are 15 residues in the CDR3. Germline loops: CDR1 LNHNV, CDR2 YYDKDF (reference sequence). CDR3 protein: CATSRDHTDSYEQYF. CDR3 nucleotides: TGTGCCACCAGCAGAGATCATACAGATTCCTACGAGCAGTACTTC.

The DNA of the CDR3 is TGCGCCAGCAGCCCTCCTATAGCGGGTGGCCAAGAGACCCAGTACTTC. Amino acid sequence: CASSPPIAGGQETQYF. This chain links TRBV5-1 with TRBJ2-5; the match to TRBD2 covers 7 bases. The CDR3 covers 16 residues. Looked up from germline, CDR1 is SGHRS and CDR2 is YFSETQ. With 4 bases clipped from V and 1 base from J, the junction kept 10 bases outside the gene matches.

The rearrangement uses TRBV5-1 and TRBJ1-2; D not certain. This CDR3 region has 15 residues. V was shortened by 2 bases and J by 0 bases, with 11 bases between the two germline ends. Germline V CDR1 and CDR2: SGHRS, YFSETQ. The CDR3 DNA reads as TGCGCCAGCAGCTTCAACGTAGGATCTAACTATGGCTACACCTTC. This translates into CASSFNVGSNYGYTF.

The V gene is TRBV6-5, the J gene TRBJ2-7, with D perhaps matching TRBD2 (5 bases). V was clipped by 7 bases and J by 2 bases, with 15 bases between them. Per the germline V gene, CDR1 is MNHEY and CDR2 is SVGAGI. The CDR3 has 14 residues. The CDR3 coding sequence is TGTGCCAGCACCCGCAGCACCGGGGCCTACGAGCAGTACTTC. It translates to CASTRSTGAYEQYF.

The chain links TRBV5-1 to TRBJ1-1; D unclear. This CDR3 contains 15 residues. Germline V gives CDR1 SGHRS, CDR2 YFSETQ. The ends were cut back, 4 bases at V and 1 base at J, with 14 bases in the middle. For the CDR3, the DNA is TGCGCCAGCAGCCCCCCCGGAGGGTCGAACACTGAAGCTTTCTTT. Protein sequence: CASSPPGGSNTEAFF.

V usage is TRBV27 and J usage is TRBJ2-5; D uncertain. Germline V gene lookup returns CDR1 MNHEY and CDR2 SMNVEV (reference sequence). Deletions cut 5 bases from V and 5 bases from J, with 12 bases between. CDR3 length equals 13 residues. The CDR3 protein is CASSPRVRETQYF. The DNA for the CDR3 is TGTGCCAGCAGTCCCCGGGTAAGGGAGACCCAGTACTTC.

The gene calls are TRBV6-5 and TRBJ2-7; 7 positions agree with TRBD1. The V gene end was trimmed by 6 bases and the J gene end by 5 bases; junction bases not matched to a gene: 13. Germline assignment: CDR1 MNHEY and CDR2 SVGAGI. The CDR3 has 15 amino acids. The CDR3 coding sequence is TGTGCCAGCAGGACCTCGGGCAGGGGGTCCGACGAGCAGTACTTC. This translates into CASRTSGRGSDEQYF.

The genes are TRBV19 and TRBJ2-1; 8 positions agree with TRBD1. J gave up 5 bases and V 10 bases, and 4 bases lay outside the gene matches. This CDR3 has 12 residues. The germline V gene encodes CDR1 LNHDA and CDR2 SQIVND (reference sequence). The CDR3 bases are TGTGCCACACAGGGGGTGAACAATGAGCAGTTCTTC. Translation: CATQGVNNEQFF.

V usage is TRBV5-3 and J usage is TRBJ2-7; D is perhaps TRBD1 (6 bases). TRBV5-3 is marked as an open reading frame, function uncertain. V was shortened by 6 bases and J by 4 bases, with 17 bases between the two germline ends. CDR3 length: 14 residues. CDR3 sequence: CARIRQDESYEQYF. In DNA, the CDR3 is TGTGCCAGAATTCGACAGGACGAATCTTACGAGCAGTACTTC.

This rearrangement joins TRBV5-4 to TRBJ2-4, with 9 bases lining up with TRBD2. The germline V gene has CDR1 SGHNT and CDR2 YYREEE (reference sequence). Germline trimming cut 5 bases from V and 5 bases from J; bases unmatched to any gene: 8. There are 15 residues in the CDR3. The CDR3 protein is CASSWGREGENIQYF. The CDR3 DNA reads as TGTGCCAGCAGTTGGGGGCGGGAGGGGGAAAACATTCAGTACTTC.

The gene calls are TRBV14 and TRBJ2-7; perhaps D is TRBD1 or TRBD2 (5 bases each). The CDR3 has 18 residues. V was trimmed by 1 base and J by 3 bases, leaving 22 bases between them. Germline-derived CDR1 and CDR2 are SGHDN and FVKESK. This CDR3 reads CASSQVSPGRTNDYEQYF. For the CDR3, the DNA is TGTGCCAGCAGCCAAGTATCTCCGGGACGGACAAACGACTACGAGCAGTACTTC.

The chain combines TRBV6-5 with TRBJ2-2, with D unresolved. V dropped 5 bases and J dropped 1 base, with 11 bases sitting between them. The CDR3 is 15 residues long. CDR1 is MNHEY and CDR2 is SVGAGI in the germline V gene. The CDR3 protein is CASSRLPVNTGELFF. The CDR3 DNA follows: TGTGCCAGCAGTCGACTCCCGGTGAACACCGGGGAGCTGTTTTTT.

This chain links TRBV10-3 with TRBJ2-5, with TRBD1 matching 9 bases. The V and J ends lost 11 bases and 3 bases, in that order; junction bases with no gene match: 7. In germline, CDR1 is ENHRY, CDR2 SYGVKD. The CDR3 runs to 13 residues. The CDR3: CAVKQGAEETQYF. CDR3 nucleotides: TGTGCCGTAAAACAGGGGGCAGAAGAGACCCAGTACTTC.

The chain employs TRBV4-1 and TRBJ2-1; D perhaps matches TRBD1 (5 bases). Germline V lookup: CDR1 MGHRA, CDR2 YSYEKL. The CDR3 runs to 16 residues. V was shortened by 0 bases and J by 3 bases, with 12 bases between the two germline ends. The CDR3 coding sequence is TGCGCCAGCAGCCAAGATTTGGACACCGTCTACAATGAGCAGTTCTTC. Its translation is CASSQDLDTVYNEQFF.

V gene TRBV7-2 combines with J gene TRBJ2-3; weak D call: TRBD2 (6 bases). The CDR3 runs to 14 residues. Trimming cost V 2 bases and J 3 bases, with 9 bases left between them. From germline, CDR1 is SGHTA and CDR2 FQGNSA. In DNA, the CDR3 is TGTGCCAGCAGCTTAAGTCGGGGGACAGATACGCAGTATTTT. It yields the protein CASSLSRGTDTQYF.

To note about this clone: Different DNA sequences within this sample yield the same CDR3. CDR3 coding DNA: TGTGCCAGCAGTTTGTCAGGGGCTGAAAAACTGTTTTTT. Translating it yields CASSLSGAEKLFF. The chain links TRBV28 to TRBJ1-4; D possibly corresponds to TRBD1 (6 bases). The V gene lost 3 bases and the J gene lost 7 bases, with 9 bases spanning the gap. This CDR3 region has 13 residues. Germline V gene lookup returns CDR1 MDHEN and CDR2 SYDVKM.

DNA of the CDR3: TGTGCCAGCAGTTTGGGAAGTCTCTACGAGCAGTACTTC. Protein sequence: CASSLGSLYEQYF. The V and J genes are TRBV28 and TRBJ2-7; D remains unclear. Germline values: CDR1 MDHEN, CDR2 SYDVKM. Trimming shortened V by 3 bases and J by 3 bases, and 9 bases separated the two germline ends. The CDR3 consists of 13 residues.